Listed below are T cell receptor beta chains from one sample, sequenced in a study of cytomegalovirus exposure and HLA in healthy donors. Profiling relied on immunoSEQ multiplex PCR, and the TCRdb table lists in-frame clones only, not all of them. The sample records about 140,000 clones, about 80% being singletons. The sequenced sample was PBMCs. Receptor source: a woman aged 40 to 50 in good health and CMV-seronegative. Both conserved end residues are part of each CDR3. Fields, in order: J gene, V gene, clone size, D gene, CDR3 protein, CDR3 DNA. D genes are given only for firm matches. Rows give clone size only sometimes, using once, few, many, or a class for an expanded clone.

j_call: TRBJ2-3
v_call: TRBV4-3
clone_size: .
d_call: TRBD1
cdr3_aa: CASSRGVTGGAVDTQYF
cdr3_nt: TGCGCCAGCAGCCGGGGGGTAACAGGGGGCGCAGTAGATACGCAGTATTTT

j_call: TRBJ2-1
v_call: TRBV5-6
clone_size: .
d_call: TRBD2
cdr3_aa: CASSLIAGVRDEQFF
cdr3_nt: TGTGCCAGCAGCCTAATAGCGGGAGTTCGCGATGAGCAGTTCTTC

j_call: TRBJ2-1
v_call: TRBV4-3
clone_size: .
d_call: .
cdr3_aa: CASSQDRWQAYNEQFF
cdr3_nt: TGCGCCAGCAGCCAAGACCGATGGCAGGCCTACAATGAGCAGTTCTTC

j_call: TRBJ2-1
v_call: TRBV28
clone_size: .
d_call: TRBD2
cdr3_aa: CASSLGGRARGEQFF
cdr3_nt: TGTGCCAGCAGTTTAGGCGGGAGGGCCAGAGGTGAGCAGTTCTTC

j_call: TRBJ2-6
v_call: TRBV7-3
clone_size: .
d_call: .
cdr3_aa: CASSLGPSGGANVLTF
cdr3_nt: TGTGCCAGCAGCTTAGGGCCCTCGGGGGGGGCCAACGTCCTGACTTTC

j_call: TRBJ1-5
v_call: TRBV6-5
clone_size: .
d_call: .
cdr3_aa: CASRDNRVGQPQHF
cdr3_nt: TGTGCCAGCAGGGATAACAGGGTTGGGCAGCCCCAGCATTTT

j_call: TRBJ2-2
v_call: TRBV7-8
clone_size: .
d_call: .
cdr3_aa: CASSYPRTGLNTGELFF
cdr3_nt: TGTGCCAGCAGCTATCCGAGAACGGGACTGAACACCGGGGAGCTGTTTTTT

j_call: TRBJ1-1
v_call: TRBV18
clone_size: .
d_call: TRBD1
cdr3_aa: CASSPSGTGNMNTEAFF
cdr3_nt: TGTGCCAGCTCACCATCCGGGACAGGAAATATGAACACTGAAGCTTTCTTT

j_call: TRBJ1-1
v_call: TRBV6-1
clone_size: .
d_call: TRBD1
cdr3_aa: CASSDDRGRAEAFF
cdr3_nt: TGTGCCAGCAGCGACGACAGGGGTCGGGCTGAAGCTTTCTTT

j_call: TRBJ1-2
v_call: TRBV11-2
clone_size: .
d_call: .
cdr3_aa: CASSLEGGYGYTF
cdr3_nt: TGTGCCAGCAGCTTGGAGGGCGGCTATGGCTACACCTTC

j_call: TRBJ1-2
v_call: TRBV30
clone_size: .
d_call: .
cdr3_aa: CAWTRQAGGGYTF
cdr3_nt: TGTGCCTGGACCCGACAGGCCGGTGGAGGCTACACCTTC

j_call: TRBJ1-3
v_call: TRBV18
clone_size: .
d_call: .
cdr3_aa: CASSDSPLGTGNTIYF
cdr3_nt: TGTGCCAGCTCAGACAGCCCTTTGGGGACTGGAAACACCATATATTTT

j_call: TRBJ2-7
v_call: TRBV5-1
clone_size: .
d_call: TRBD1
cdr3_aa: CASSETGSTYEQYF
cdr3_nt: TGCGCCAGCAGCGAGACAGGGTCGACCTACGAGCAGTACTTC

j_call: TRBJ2-5
v_call: TRBV19
clone_size: .
d_call: .
cdr3_aa: CASSIAGTGETQYF
cdr3_nt: TGTGCCAGTAGTATAGCCGGTACGGGGGAGACCCAGTACTTC

j_call: TRBJ2-2
v_call: TRBV13
clone_size: .
d_call: TRBD1
cdr3_aa: CASSFPGQGAYGELFF
cdr3_nt: TGTGCCAGCAGCTTCCCGGGACAGGGGGCTTACGGGGAGCTGTTTTTT

j_call: TRBJ1-1
v_call: TRBV7-9
clone_size: .
d_call: TRBD1
cdr3_aa: CASSLGYRGLNTEAFF
cdr3_nt: TGTGCCAGCAGCTTAGGGTACAGGGGTTTAAACACTGAAGCTTTCTTT

j_call: TRBJ2-7
v_call: TRBV2
clone_size: .
d_call: TRBD1
cdr3_aa: CASSEGTGGGYNEQYF
cdr3_nt: TGTGCCAGCAGTGAAGGTACAGGGGGTGGATATAACGAGCAGTACTTC

j_call: TRBJ1-1
v_call: TRBV7-6
clone_size: .
d_call: .
cdr3_aa: CASSLQPRGGGNTEAFF
cdr3_nt: TGTGCCAGCAGCTTGCAGCCCCGAGGGGGGGGTAACACTGAAGCTTTCTTT

j_call: TRBJ2-2
v_call: TRBV5-1
clone_size: .
d_call: .
cdr3_aa: CASSLGLLTGELFF
cdr3_nt: TGCGCCAGCAGCTTGGGACTTCTCACCGGGGAGCTGTTTTTT

j_call: TRBJ1-2
v_call: TRBV6-6
clone_size: .
d_call: .
cdr3_aa: CASLHGGKNYGYTF
cdr3_nt: TGTGCCAGCCTACACGGGGGAAAGAACTATGGCTACACCTTC

j_call: TRBJ1-2
v_call: TRBV7-3
clone_size: .
d_call: .
cdr3_aa: CASSPAGPPNYGYTF
cdr3_nt: TGTGCCAGCAGCCCTGCTGGGCCGCCTAACTATGGCTACACCTTC

j_call: TRBJ1-1
v_call: TRBV11-2
clone_size: .
d_call: .
cdr3_aa: CASENSWGFNTEAFF
cdr3_nt: TGTGCCAGCGAAAATTCTTGGGGCTTCAACACTGAAGCTTTCTTT

j_call: TRBJ2-2
v_call: TRBV9
clone_size: .
d_call: .
cdr3_aa: CASSNLRQGLYTGELFF
cdr3_nt: TGTGCCAGCAGTAACCTACGCCAGGGGTTATACACCGGGGAGCTGTTTTTT

j_call: TRBJ1-3
v_call: TRBV4-2
clone_size: .
d_call: TRBD1
cdr3_aa: CASSQDGTGGGNTIYF
cdr3_nt: TGTGCCAGCAGCCAAGATGGGACAGGGGGTGGAAACACCATATATTTT

j_call: TRBJ2-7
v_call: TRBV28
clone_size: .
d_call: TRBD1
cdr3_aa: CASSSPGQGPVEQYF
cdr3_nt: TGTGCCAGCAGTTCCCCGGGACAGGGGCCTGTAGAGCAGTACTTC

j_call: TRBJ2-5
v_call: TRBV4-3
clone_size: .
d_call: .
cdr3_aa: CASSQEPGFKETQYF
cdr3_nt: TGCGCCAGCAGCCAAGAGCCGGGGTTTAAAGAGACCCAGTACTTC

j_call: TRBJ2-3
v_call: TRBV5-4
clone_size: .
d_call: .
cdr3_aa: CASSWATDTQYF
cdr3_nt: TGTGCCAGCAGCTGGGCCACAGATACGCAGTATTTT

j_call: TRBJ1-3
v_call: TRBV5-1
clone_size: once
d_call: TRBD1
cdr3_aa: CASSLLAGGDTIYF
cdr3_nt: TGCGCCAGCAGCTTGTTGGCAGGGGGCGACACCATATATTTT

j_call: TRBJ2-7
v_call: TRBV6-1
clone_size: once
d_call: .
cdr3_aa: CASSETPGAPYEQYF
cdr3_nt: TGTGCCAGCAGTGAAACACCGGGTGCTCCCTACGAGCAGTACTTC

j_call: TRBJ2-5
v_call: TRBV28
clone_size: .
d_call: .
cdr3_aa: CASSLRPRGYQETQYF
cdr3_nt: TGTGCCAGCAGTTTACGGCCCAGGGGTTACCAAGAGACCCAGTACTTC

j_call: TRBJ1-1
v_call: TRBV18
clone_size: .
d_call: .
cdr3_aa: CASSDGMNTEAFF
cdr3_nt: TGTGCCAGCTCAGACGGGATGAACACTGAAGCTTTCTTT

j_call: TRBJ1-2
v_call: TRBV9
clone_size: once
d_call: .
cdr3_aa: CASSGSLMAYGYTF
cdr3_nt: TGTGCCAGCAGCGGCTCCTTGATGGCCTATGGCTACACCTTC

j_call: TRBJ2-5
v_call: TRBV19
clone_size: .
d_call: .
cdr3_aa: CASSPLAGKTQYF
cdr3_nt: TGTGCCAGTAGTCCCCTGGCGGGAAAGACCCAGTACTTC

j_call: TRBJ2-2
v_call: TRBV5-1
clone_size: .
d_call: TRBD1
cdr3_aa: CASSGQGAIGELFF
cdr3_nt: TGCGCCAGCAGTGGGCAGGGGGCGATCGGGGAGCTGTTTTTT

j_call: TRBJ2-1
v_call: TRBV25-1
clone_size: once
d_call: .
cdr3_aa: CARIRDKGNNEQFF
cdr3_nt: TGTGCCAGAATCAGGGACAAGGGAAACAATGAGCAGTTCTTC

j_call: TRBJ2-5
v_call: TRBV5-1
clone_size: .
d_call: TRBD2
cdr3_aa: CASSFRLAQETQYF
cdr3_nt: TGCGCCAGCAGCTTCCGACTAGCCCAAGAGACCCAGTACTTC

j_call: TRBJ2-5
v_call: TRBV5-1
clone_size: few
d_call: TRBD1
cdr3_aa: CASSRQGGETQYF
cdr3_nt: TGCGCCAGCAGCCGACAGGGCGGCGAGACCCAGTACTTC

j_call: TRBJ2-3
v_call: TRBV5-1
clone_size: .
d_call: TRBD2
cdr3_aa: CASSGSGGNKDTQYF
cdr3_nt: TGCGCCAGCAGCGGAAGCGGGGGGAATAAAGATACGCAGTATTTT

j_call: TRBJ2-2
v_call: TRBV6-5
clone_size: .
d_call: TRBD2
cdr3_aa: CATITGTSYRELFF
cdr3_nt: TGTGCCACCATCACCGGGACTAGCTATCGGGAGCTGTTTTTT

j_call: TRBJ1-4
v_call: TRBV6-5
clone_size: .
d_call: TRBD1
cdr3_aa: CASSSAGTGKLFF
cdr3_nt: TGTGCCAGCAGTTCAGCCGGGACAGGGAAACTGTTTTTT

j_call: TRBJ2-2
v_call: TRBV28
clone_size: .
d_call: .
cdr3_aa: CASSLFAATGGELFF
cdr3_nt: TGTGCCAGCAGTTTATTCGCAGCGACAGGCGGGGAGCTGTTTTTT

j_call: TRBJ1-3
v_call: TRBV28
clone_size: .
d_call: .
cdr3_aa: CASTTGSSGNTIYF
cdr3_nt: TGTGCCAGCACGACAGGCAGCTCTGGAAACACCATATATTTT

j_call: TRBJ1-1
v_call: TRBV5-1
clone_size: .
d_call: TRBD1
cdr3_aa: CASSIQGGEFTEAFF
cdr3_nt: TGCGCCAGCAGTATCCAGGGGGGCGAATTCACTGAAGCTTTCTTT

j_call: TRBJ2-4
v_call: TRBV5-1
clone_size: once
d_call: .
cdr3_aa: CASSLEGNRGKNIQYF
cdr3_nt: TGCGCCAGCAGCTTGGAAGGCAACCGGGGCAAAAACATTCAGTACTTC